This note documents a single T cell receptor (beta chain) sequence. The assay was run at deep level. Assay: immunoSEQ multiplex PCR; the TCRdb copy retains only in-frame clones and omits some. This table holds millions of clones, over 85% found once. This entry belongs to a study of shared clonotypes between healthy human individuals. Germline V gene data show CDR1 as SGHTA and CDR2 as FQGNSA. The CDR3 is 15 residues long. V lost 6 bases and J lost 2; bases outside the gene matches: 7. The sample consisted of naive CD4+ T cells sorted from blood. Indicated subset: CD45RA+ positively selected. This clonotype was sampled from a man between 18 and 35 years old in good health. V usage is TRBV7-2 and J usage is TRBJ2-7; 10 positions agree with TRBD1. The chain's CDR3 is CASRLTGTGAYEQYF. In DNA form, the CDR3 reads TGTGCCAGCAGACTAACCGGGACAGGGGCCTACGAGCAGTACTTC.